A single sample gave rise to the 12 T cell receptor beta chains below, sequenced in a study of T cells in Graves' hyperthyroidism and ophthalmopathy. Amplified regions were TCR beta CDR3 sequences from RNA transcripts. First-round RT-PCR with HTBI primers amplified the TCR CDR3 region. TCRdb analysed the multiplex PCR reads with MiXCR anew, one entry per CDR3 protein. This sample yields more than 250,000 distinct CDR3 sequences, of which about 15% are seen a single time; 30% to 35% belongs to the top ten. Sequenced material: blood. The receptors were sampled from a woman aged 50 to 60 with Graves' hyperthyroidism that later progressed to Graves' ophthalmopathy.

Many counts were recorded for this clonotype. The chain employs TRBV18 and TRBJ2-3; unclear D gene. Germline V gene sequence: CDR1 KGHSH, CDR2 LQKENI. Trimming pared 5 bases from V and 4 bases from J, leaving 7 bases between. This CDR3 is built from 12 residues. CDR3 sequence reads: CASSVSADTQYF. In DNA form, the CDR3 reads TGTGCCAGCTCAGTATCTGCAGATACGCAGTATTTT.

The J gene is TRBJ1-2, the V gene TRBV20-1; D is ambiguous. CDR3 size: 14 residues. The germline gives CDR1 DFQATT, CDR2 SNEGSKA (reference sequence). Trimming pared 1 base from V and 4 bases from J, leaving 13 bases between. The DNA for the CDR3 is TGCAGTGCTAGAGGGGCCAGGATCCCCTATGGCTACACCTTC. Translation: CSARGARIPYGYTF.

The sample holds many counts of this clonotype. V gene TRBV7-2 combines with J gene TRBJ2-7; 8 bases are a match to TRBD2. The ends lost 5 bases at V and 6 bases at J; junction bases unmatched: 15. Germline V gene sequence: CDR1 SGHTA, CDR2 FQGNSA. The CDR3 is 16 amino acids. The CDR3 loop is CASSPEGLALRLEQYF. The DNA for the CDR3 is TGTGCCAGCAGCCCGGAAGGACTAGCCCTCAGGCTCGAGCAGTACTTC.

This clonotype came up many times. V and J are TRBV6-1 and TRBJ2-7, with D possibly TRBD1 on 6 matching bases. Trimming removed 5 bases at V and 3 bases at J, with 14 bases between. The length of the CDR3 is 14 residues. From germline, CDR1 is MNHNS and CDR2 SASEGT. The DNA for the CDR3 is TGTGCCAGCAGTTTTGGGGGCGCTGACTACGAGCAGTACTTC. Translating gives CASSFGGADYEQYF.

This clonotype was observed many times. The V and J genes are TRBV2 and TRBJ1-5; the D gene is possibly TRBD1 (6 bases). Germline V gene sequence: CDR1 SNHLY, CDR2 FYNNEI. Trimming cost V 2 bases and J 3 bases, with 14 bases left between them. CDR3 length: 16 amino acids. Here the CDR3 DNA reads TGTGCCAGCAGTGAAAGGGGGAGTCTGGTCAATCAGCCCCAGCATTTT. Translation gives CASSERGSLVNQPQHF.

This clonotype was counted between two and nine times. The chain uses TRBV5-4 and TRBJ2-1; TRBD2 matches 10 bases. With 4 bases clipped from V and 8 bases from J, the junction kept 21 bases outside the gene matches. Per the germline V gene, CDR1 is SGHNT and CDR2 is YYREEE (reference sequence). CDR3 length: 19 amino acids. CDR3 protein: CASSPPGLASSEEEDEQFF. In DNA form, the CDR3 reads TGTGCCAGCAGCCCCCCGGGACTAGCGTCATCGGAGGAAGAGGATGAGCAGTTCTTC.

The CDR3 region is CASSLGDVKWYF. For the CDR3, the DNA is TGTGCCAGCAGCTTAGGGGACGTTAAGTGGTACTTC. The chain has TRBV7-9 and TRBJ2-4; D may be TRBD1 or TRBD2 (5 bases each). Trimming pared 1 base from V and 15 bases from J, leaving 13 bases between. CDR3 length: 12 residues. Germline V CDR1 and CDR2: SEHNR, FQNEAQ (reference sequence).

This clonotype was recorded many times. The chain has TRBV6-1 and TRBJ2-1; possibly TRBD2 for D (5 bases). Germline V lookup: CDR1 MNHNS, CDR2 SASEGT. V lost 6 bases to trimming and J lost 5 bases, with 14 bases between them. The CDR3 has 14 amino acids. The CDR3 DNA follows: TGTGCCAGCAGAGGCCCTAGCAGCAACAATGAGCAGTTCTTC. Amino acid sequence: CASRGPSSNNEQFF.

Comments on this clonotype: A much larger clone lies one base from this, so it may be a read error. This sequence joins TRBV18 and TRBJ1-1, with D unresolved. This CDR3 is 14 amino acids long. Germline V gene sequence: CDR1 KGHSH, CDR2 LQKENI. Trimming pared 0 bases from V and 11 bases from J, leaving 16 bases between. CDR3 DNA sequence: TGTGCCAGCTCACCACCGGACTCCTCTGGACTGGCTTTCTTT. This gives the protein CASSPPDSSGLAFF.

This clonotype was seen many times. V gene TRBV6-1 combines with J gene TRBJ2-1, with 11 bases fitting TRBD1. The V and J ends lost 6 bases and 9 bases, in that order; junction bases with no gene match: 7. The CDR3 loop spans 14 amino acids. Germline CDR1 MNHNS, CDR2 SASEGT. CDR3 sequence reads: CASSSWTGGVEQFF. The CDR3 DNA reads TGTGCCAGCAGCTCCTGGACAGGGGGCGTTGAGCAGTTCTTC.

The V call is TRBV7-9, the J call TRBJ2-5; TRBD2 matches 11 bases. J gave up 2 bases and V 5 bases, and 10 bases lay outside the gene matches. CDR1 is SEHNR, CDR2 FQNEAQ, per germline (reference sequence). This CDR3 comprises 17 residues. In DNA, the CDR3 is TGTGCCAGCAGCATGGGACTAGCGGTACGGATTCAAGAGACCCAGTACTTC. Its protein product is CASSMGLAVRIQETQYF. The complete variable domain, with remaining parts taken from reference TRBV7-9 and TRBJ2-5, reads DTGVSQNPRHKITKRGQNVTFRCDPISEHNRLYWYRQTLGQGPEFLTYFQNEAQLEKSRLLSDRFSAERPKGSFSTLEIQRTEQGDSAMYLCASSMGLAVRIQETQYFGPGTRLLVL.

In its sample, this clonotype was seen many times. This chain joins TRBV2 and TRBJ2-7; 7 bases align to TRBD2. V was pared by 8 bases and J by 7 bases, with 23 bases of the junction left unmatched. CDR3 length equals 17 residues. Germline V lookup: CDR1 SNHLY, CDR2 FYNNEI. CDR3 loop: CASPSGVGRERVGEQYF. The CDR3 region has the DNA TGTGCCAGCCCTTCGGGGGTAGGGCGGGAGCGCGTTGGAGAGCAGTACTTC.